This entry lists 6 T cell receptor beta chains sequenced from one sample in a study of blood T cell repertoires in COVID-19. Libraries were prepared by immunoSEQ multiplex PCR; TCRdb keeps only in-frame clonotypes and omits some of them. The data contain 250,000 to 300,000 clones, roughly 91% of them singletons. Material for sequencing was PBMCs or T cells enriched from blood (not recorded which). The receptors originated from a woman in her 50s who had been exposed to COVID-19.

This clone was seen a handful of times. The rearrangement links TRBV6-1 to TRBJ1-5, with TRBD1 identical over 9 bases. From germline, CDR1 is MNHNS and CDR2 SASEGT. Unmatched junction bases numbered 6, after V lost 2 bases and J lost 4 bases. The CDR3 is 16 amino acids. DNA of the CDR3: TGTGCCAGCAGTGAAAGTTCGGGACAGGGTAATCAGCCCCAGCATTTT. Translation gives CASSESSGQGNQPQHF.

The V and J genes are TRBV7-9 and TRBJ2-5; D not resolved. V lost 4 bases to trimming and J lost 7 bases, with 7 bases between them. CDR3 length equals 11 residues. Germline-derived CDR1 and CDR2 are SEHNR and FQNEAQ (reference sequence). The chain's CDR3 is CASSSGRTQYF. In nucleotides, the CDR3 is TGTGCCAGCAGCTCCGGTCGGACCCAGTACTTC.

In this sample, this clone turned up once. CDR3 in DNA: TGTGCCAGCAGACCTCCGGGACAGGTCCCCTACGAGCAGTACTTC. It encodes CASRPPGQVPYEQYF. This sequence joins TRBV28 and TRBJ2-7, with TRBD1 matching over 8 bases. The germline V gene has CDR1 MDHEN and CDR2 SYDVKM. CDR3 length equals 15 residues. J gave up 2 bases and V 6 bases, and 9 bases lay outside the gene matches.

J is TRBJ1-3 and V is TRBV7-9; D may be TRBD1 (5 bases). This CDR3 has 18 residues. The V end was cut by 3 bases, the J end by 0 bases, with 18 bases between. Germline CDR1 SEHNR, CDR2 FQNEAQ (reference sequence). The CDR3 reads CASSFNTQGGFSGNTIYF. The CDR3 DNA sequence: TGTGCCAGCAGCTTCAACACTCAGGGAGGATTCTCTGGAAACACCATATATTTT.

The genes are TRBV11-2 and TRBJ1-6; D might be TRBD1 (5 bases). The CDR3 sequence is 13 residues long. The germline V gene has CDR1 SGHAT and CDR2 FQNNGV. V shed 8 bases and J shed 9 bases, with 14 bases lying between them. The CDR3 DNA reads as TGTGCCAGCTGGAGGGGAGCGGGTTCACCCCTCCACTTT. Translation: CASWRGAGSPLHF.

The chain carries TRBV4-1 and TRBJ2-1; D perhaps matches TRBD1 (6 bases). V was trimmed by 5 bases and J by 0 bases, leaving 14 bases between them. The CDR3 has 16 residues. Looked up from germline, CDR1 is MGHRA and CDR2 is YSYEKL. The CDR3 reads CASSSIGGPSYNEQFF. In DNA, the CDR3 is TGCGCCAGCAGCTCCATTGGGGGCCCCTCCTACAATGAGCAGTTCTTC.